Given below is one TCR beta chain in context. Its antigen is undetermined. A much larger clone is a single base away; this may be a read error. The sample belongs to a study of shared clonotypes between healthy human individuals. Germline lookup yields CDR1 SGHRS and CDR2 YFSETQ. This CDR3 spans 20 amino acids. The germline V and J ends were trimmed by 4 bases and 7 bases, with 33 bases remaining between them. It was into CD45RA+ naive and CD45RA-negative memory subsets that the CD4+ cells were split. Study-wide findings and caveats: At large depth, rarefaction still showed sorted-subset sequencing to be incomplete.

This table comes from immunoSEQ multiplex PCR, and its TCRdb copy is limited to in-frame clones, with some not included. The sample carries a few hundred thousand clones, over 50% recorded once. This receptor was identified in a man aged 25-45 years in good health. The sample consisted of memory CD4+ T cells sorted from blood. Sample subset: CD45RA-negative fraction. The chain couples TRBV5-1 to TRBJ2-1; D might be TRBD2 (6 bases). The CDR3 region is CASSAKLTGVLIPTGNEQFF. CDR3 in DNA: TGCGCCAGCAGCGCAAAACTAACGGGAGTGTTAATTCCTACGGGGAATGAGCAGTTCTTC.